Sequencing of this TCR beta chain was carried out in a study of identical twins. Study-wide points: Excess sharing between twins was weaker in beta out-of-frame sequences.

Worth noting for this clonotype: Antigen unknown.

One entry per CDR3 protein, called by TCRdb with MiXCR from the 5' RACE reads. The table has around 510,000 distinct CDR3 sequences, approximately 15% seen once; the top ten hold more than 0.8%. The CDR3 length is 16 residues. CDR1 is MNHEY and CDR2 is SMNVEV in the germline V gene (reference sequence). Trimming took 0 bases from V and 6 from J, leaving 14 bases between them. The sample also formed part of further work on yellow fever vaccine responses in identical twins.

The rearrangement uses TRBV27 and TRBJ2-2, with TRBD1 as a possible D gene (7 bases). This receptor was identified in a woman between 18 and 29 years old in good health. Material for sequencing was CD4+ T cells sorted from blood. The chain's CDR3 is CASSLSRQGLSGELFF. The CDR3 DNA sequence: TGTGCCAGCAGTTTATCCCGACAGGGACTTTCCGGGGAGCTGTTTTTT.